Below are 9 T cell receptor beta chains sequenced from a single sample in a study of blood T cell repertoires in COVID-19. The repertoire was sequenced with immunoSEQ multiplex PCR; TCRdb's copy has only in-frame clones and lacks some. This repertoire shows roughly 260,000 clones, just under 90% found once; its top ten account for over 3.5%. Sequenced material: peripheral blood. Source of these receptors: a woman aged 40 to 49 with acute or convalescent COVID-19.

The J gene is TRBJ1-1, the V gene TRBV24-1; D perhaps matches TRBD1 (6 bases). V was shortened by 7 bases and J by 0 bases, with 20 bases between the two germline ends. The CDR3 extends over 17 amino acids. Germline V gene sequence: CDR1 KGHDR, CDR2 SFDVKD. In DNA form, the CDR3 reads TGTGCCACCAGAATCAGGGGTCGAAACCCCATGAACACTGAAGCTTTCTTT. Its protein is CATRIRGRNPMNTEAFF.

In regard to this clone: The sample holds other DNA sequences that translate to the same CDR3. The chain has TRBV6-5 and TRBJ1-2, with TRBD1 matching 9 bases. Losses at the gene ends were 5 bases for V and 4 bases for J; bases not matched to a gene: 5. This CDR3 region has 14 residues. Germline assignment: CDR1 MNHEY and CDR2 SVGAGI. CDR3 sequence reads: CASSPGQGLYGYTF. In DNA, the CDR3 is TGTGCCAGCAGTCCGGGACAGGGACTCTATGGCTACACCTTC.

This chain joins TRBV21-1 and TRBJ2-7; the DNA was not used to check the table's D call, TRBD2. TRBV21-1 is noted as a pseudogene. There are 17 residues in the CDR3. The CDR3, as DNA: TGTGCCAGCAGCAACGGGGGGCAGGGCGGAATTACCTACGAGCAGTACGTC. Translating gives CASSNGGQGGITYEQYV.

The CDR3: CAWSVLGTFNEKLFF. CDR3 bases: TGTGCCTGGAGTGTACTTGGGACTTTTAATGAAAAACTGTTTTTT. This chain connects TRBV30 to TRBJ1-4, with D possibly being TRBD1 (5 bases). Germline V gives CDR1 GTSNPN, CDR2 SVGIG (reference sequence). The V and J ends lost 0 bases and 4 bases respectively, with 12 bases between them. The length of the CDR3 is 15 residues.

This chain uses TRBV3-1 (or the pseudogene TRBV3-2) with TRBJ1-1, with 8 bases matching TRBD1. The germline V gene has CDR1 LGHDT and CDR2 YNNKEL (reference sequence). The CDR3 totals 14 residues. The junction had 2 bases not matched to a gene; V was cut back by 4 bases and J by 1 base. CDR3 sequence: CASSLGQGNTEAFF. In nucleotides, the CDR3 is TGTGCCAGCAGCCTTGGACAGGGGAACACTGAAGCTTTCTTT.

The chain recombines TRBV9 with TRBJ1-1; TRBD1 agrees at 8 bases. Germline-derived CDR1 and CDR2 are SGDLS and YYNGEE. The CDR3 totals 16 residues. V lost 3 bases to trimming and J lost 1 base; unmatched junction nucleotides: 8. The CDR3 sequence: CASSDNLGTGNTEAFF. CDR3 nucleotide sequence: TGTGCCAGCAGCGATAATCTGGGGACAGGGAACACTGAAGCTTTCTTT.

Worth noting for this clone: Sequence at one end of the junction differs from germline and may be a read error. V and J are TRBV12-3 or TRBV12-4 and TRBJ1-2; perhaps TRBD1 as D (5 bases). This CDR3 contains 12 residues. CDR3 sequence (DNA): TGTGCCAGCAGTTTACAGGCAGGGCCCGGCTCCTTC. It is translated as CASSLQAGPGSF.

The V call is TRBV25-1, the J call TRBJ1-2; perhaps TRBD1 as D (6 bases). There are 16 residues in the CDR3. V shed 4 bases and J shed 1 base, with 16 bases lying between them. CDR1 and CDR2 (germline): MGHDK, SYGVNS. CDR3 nucleotide sequence: TGTGCCAGCAGTGGTGGACGGGACAAAGTTAACTATGGCTACACCTTC. Encoded protein: CASSGGRDKVNYGYTF.

This rearrangement joins TRBV2 to TRBJ1-2, with no clear D. There are 12 residues in the CDR3. The V and J ends lost 8 bases and 0 bases respectively, with 7 bases between them. The germline CDR1 and CDR2 sequences are SNHLY and FYNNEI. The CDR3 region is CASLYSNYGYTF. The DNA for the CDR3 is TGTGCCAGCCTTTATTCTAACTATGGCTACACCTTC.